What follows is one T cell receptor (beta chain) and its context. The record originates from a study of shared clonotypes between healthy human individuals. Clones were read by immunoSEQ multiplex PCR, and TCRdb kept only the in-frame ones, dropping some. The data hold about 2 million clones, with around 96% observed a single time. Naive CD8 populations comprised CD45RO-negative cells positively selected for CCR7, excluding terminally differentiated effector memory CD45RA+ cells. The V end was cut by 4 bases, the J end by 0 bases, with 21 bases between. Germline V gene sequence: CDR1 WNHNN, CDR2 SYGVQD (reference sequence). The CDR3 covers 19 residues.

This clonotype was sampled from a young man in good health. The chain carries TRBV10-1 and TRBJ2-2, with a tentative D call TRBD1 (6 bases). The sequenced sample was naive CD8+ T cells sorted from blood. The CDR3 nucleotides are TGCGCCAGCAGTGGTATGGCTGGCTCGGGACAAGCGAACACCGGGGAGCTGTTTTTT. This encodes CASSGMAGSGQANTGELFF.